A selection of T cell receptor beta chains follows, all from one sample in a study of T-cell memory formation after mild COVID-19. TCRdb used MiXCR to reprocess the 5' RACE reads, holding one entry per CDR3 protein. The table shows about 290,000 distinct CDR3 sequences, with more than 15% occurring only once. Sequenced: PBMCs or a T cell subset sorted from them (not recorded which). The receptor set was obtained from a man younger than 30 who had mild COVID-19 (a few samples of this study predate the infection). Cell type and time point are not known. The CDR3 runs from the conserved cysteine through the conserved F or W. Fields, in order: D gene, clone size, V gene, J gene, CDR3 DNA, CDR3 protein. A D gene is named only where the DNA matches it firmly. Size tells how often a clone was seen (once, few, many) or the class of an expanded clone, and some rows leave it out.

.	few	TRBV12-5	TRBJ2-1	TGTGCTAGTGGTTTGGCGAGACGAACGGATGAGCAGTTCTTC	CASGLARRTDEQFF
TRBD1	.	TRBV12-3/TRBV12-4	TRBJ2-5	TGTGCCAGCAGTTCGCTTCAGGGGGCAGGGGAGACCCAGTACTTC	CASSSLQGAGETQYF
TRBD1	few	TRBV6-5	TRBJ1-2	TGTGCCAGCAGTTACATAAGGGACAGGGGGACCCATGGCTACACCTTC	CASSYIRDRGTHGYTF
.	.	TRBV5-1	TRBJ2-2	TGCGCCAGCAGCCCCGGCATACAGACCCTGGCCGGGGAGCTGTTTTTT	CASSPGIQTLAGELFF
.	.	TRBV2	TRBJ2-6	TGTGCCAGCACCGGACGGCGCTCTGGGGCCAACGTCCTGACTTTC	CASTGRRSGANVLTF
.	.	TRBV4-3	TRBJ1-1	TGCGCCAGCAGCCAAGTTGCTGTGCCGATTGAAGCTTTCTTT	CASSQVAVPIEAFF
.	.	TRBV29-1	TRBJ2-1	TGCAGCGTTGAGCTCCTGCGACCTGAGCAGTTCTTC	CSVELLRPEQFF
.	.	TRBV11-2	TRBJ1-4	TGTGCCAGCAGTCAGGACGGCCGGACAAATGAAAAACTGTTTTTT	CASSQDGRTNEKLFF
.	few	TRBV9	TRBJ2-5	TGTGCCAGCAACCGCGTAGGGACCGAAGAGACCCAGTACTTC	CASNRVGTEETQYF
TRBD1	.	TRBV7-2	TRBJ1-2	TGTGCCAGCAGCGAACAGGGGACCATTAACTATGGCTACACCTTC	CASSEQGTINYGYTF
.	.	TRBV6-5	TRBJ1-1	TGTGCCAGCAGTTACTCTGTCAGGAACACTGAAGCTTTCTTT	CASSYSVRNTEAFF
.	.	TRBV2	TRBJ1-3	TGTGCCAGCAGTGGAAACACCATATATTTT	CASSGNTIYF
.	few	TRBV4-3	TRBJ2-3	TGCGCCAGCAGCCAAGGGTATTCCAGCACAGATACGCAGTATTTT	CASSQGYSSTDTQYF
.	.	TRBV5-1	TRBJ2-1	TGCGCCAGCAGCTCGCCTAGCTCCTACAATGAGCAGTTCTTC	CASSSPSSYNEQFF
.	few	TRBV11-2	TRBJ2-3	TGTGCCAGCAGCCCCGGTCCGACTAGTCGGGCTACGGATACGCAGTATTTT	CASSPGPTSRATDTQYF
TRBD2	many	TRBV7-2	TRBJ2-3	TGTGCCAGCAGTTTCGGGGGGACAGATACGCAGTATTTT	CASSFGGTDTQYF
.	few	TRBV20-1	TRBJ2-7	TGCAGTGCTAGCGGGGCCTACGAGCAGTACTTC	CSASGAYEQYF
.	.	TRBV5-6	TRBJ1-5	TGTGCCAGCAGCTTGCGGGCGTGGGCGAATCAGCCCCAGCATTTT	CASSLRAWANQPQHF
.	many	TRBV18	TRBJ1-2	TGTGCCAGCTCACCGGACAGCTATGGCTACACCTTC	CASSPDSYGYTF
.	few	TRBV6-5	TRBJ1-1	TGTGCCAGCAGTTTCTGGGCCGGAACAGAAGCTTTCTTT	CASSFWAGTEAFF
.	.	TRBV7-2	TRBJ2-6	TGTGCCAGCAGCTTAGTAGGCAGCCCACGGGCCAACGTCCTGACTTTC	CASSLVGSPRANVLTF
.	.	TRBV7-8	TRBJ2-5	TGTGCCAGCAGCTTAGCGCGGAATCTCCTTTATCGGGAGACCCAGTACTTC	CASSLARNLLYRETQYF
.	few	TRBV7-2	TRBJ2-2	TGTGCCAGCAGCTTTACCCCATACACCGGGGAGCTGTTTTTT	CASSFTPYTGELFF
TRBD1	few	TRBV6-5	TRBJ1-5	TGTGCCAGCAGCAGGGGGAGGTATAGCAATCAGCCCCAGCATTTT	CASSRGRYSNQPQHF
.	few	TRBV27	TRBJ2-1	TGTGCCAGCAGTATTCATGGCAGGTCGAATGAGCAGTTCTTC	CASSIHGRSNEQFF
.	.	TRBV7-2	TRBJ2-7	TGTGCCAGCAGCTTACAGGGGATTGGGGAGCAGTACTTC	CASSLQGIGEQYF
TRBD1	once	TRBV4-1	TRBJ2-7	TGCGCCAGCAGCCACGAGGACAGGGGGCCCTACGAGCAGTACTTC	CASSHEDRGPYEQYF
.	.	TRBV3-1	TRBJ2-3	TGTGCCAGCAGCTCAGTCACAGATACGCAGTATTTT	CASSSVTDTQYF
.	few	TRBV24-1	TRBJ2-3	TGTGCCACCAGTGTAACAGATACGCAGTATTTT	CATSVTDTQYF
TRBD2	few	TRBV15	TRBJ2-5	TGTGCCACCAGCAGGGGGACTAGACTTGTCGAGACCCAGTACTTC	CATSRGTRLVETQYF
.	few	TRBV5-1	TRBJ2-5	TGCGCCAGCTCCCACAGGGACCCCCCACAGGAGACCCAGTACTTC	CASSHRDPPQETQYF
TRBD1	.	TRBV5-5	TRBJ1-5	TGTGCCAGCAGCTTTAATCCGGGACAGAGCAATCAGCCCCAGCATTTT	CASSFNPGQSNQPQHF
.	.	TRBV29-1	TRBJ2-1	TGCAGCGTTGAAGTCGAGCTTTCTGAGCAGTTCTTC	CSVEVELSEQFF
.	many	TRBV5-1	TRBJ2-6	TGCGCCAGCAGCTTCGCAGGGGCTGGGGCCAACGTCCTGACTTTC	CASSFAGAGANVLTF
.	few	TRBV6-2/TRBV6-3	TRBJ2-3	TGTGCCAGCAGTTACAGGGCGGGGGCAGGAGTCGCAGATACGCAGTATTTT	CASSYRAGAGVADTQYF
TRBD1	.	TRBV28	TRBJ1-3	TGTGCCAGCAGGTCGGGACAGGGAGACACCAGATATTTT	CASRSGQGDTRYF
TRBD1	few	TRBV4-1	TRBJ1-2	TGCGCCAGCAGCCGAGCACCGGGACAGTCTACTAACTATGGCTACACCTTC	CASSRAPGQSTNYGYTF
TRBD2	many	TRBV7-2	TRBJ2-4	TGTGCCAGCAGCCGGGCCCCTAGCGGGGACATTCAGTACTTC	CASSRAPSGDIQYF
.	few	TRBV29-1	TRBJ2-1	TGCAGCGTTGAGGAGACGGACAATGAGCAGTTCTTC	CSVEETDNEQFF
TRBD2	.	TRBV5-1	TRBJ2-5	TGCGCCAGCAGCTTCTTGCGGGGGGAAGAGACCCAGTACTTC	CASSFLRGEETQYF
TRBD2	.	TRBV29-1	TRBJ2-5	TGCAGCGTTGAGTCCAGCGGGGGACCCGAAGAGACCCAGTACTTC	CSVESSGGPEETQYF
.	.	TRBV7-6	TRBJ2-3	TGTGCCAGCAGCCATATGGAAGAAGATACGCAGTATTTT	CASSHMEEDTQYF
.	.	TRBV7-2	TRBJ1-1	TGTGCCAGCAGCTTGCAACGGGGGCTTAGCACTGAAGCTTTCTTT	CASSLQRGLSTEAFF
TRBD1	few	TRBV12-3/TRBV12-4	TRBJ2-3	TGTGCCACCGCGACAGGGTCCACAGATACGCAGTATTTT	CATATGSTDTQYF
.	many	TRBV15	TRBJ1-2	TGTGCCACCAGCAGAGATTATTTTCCAGGGGAGGGCTACACCTTC	CATSRDYFPGEGYTF